The rows below give T cell receptor beta chains drawn from one sample of a study of long-term antiretroviral therapy in people with HIV. Profiled with immunoSEQ multiplex PCR; TCRdb holds only in-frame clones, not every one. The repertoire holds under 45,000 clones, with approximately 87% as singletons. Here the sequenced sample was unsorted PBMCs, taken 1.2 years after starting antiretroviral therapy. The receptors derive from a woman aged 50 to 60 with HIV. Each CDR3 is given with its conserved first and last residue. A D gene is named only where the DNA matches it firmly. A clone size is listed for some rows: how often the clone was seen (once, few, many), or a class if it is expanded.

CDR3aa,CDR3nt,abundance,d_gene,v_gene,j_gene
CASSLVRTSVNEQFF,TGTGCCAGCAGCTTAGTTCGGACTAGCGTCAATGAGCAGTTCTTC,NA,TRBD2,TRBV11-3,TRBJ2-1
CASSLEFGQPQHF,TGCGCCAGCAGCTTGGAGTTTGGACAGCCCCAGCATTTT,NA,NA,TRBV5-1,TRBJ1-5
CASREGLAADTQYF,TGTGCCAGCAGAGAGGGACTAGCGGCAGATACGCAGTATTTT,NA,TRBD2,TRBV7-3,TRBJ2-3
CASSLEENTEAFF,TGTGCCAGCAGCCTCGAGGAGAACACTGAAGCTTTCTTT,NA,NA,TRBV7-9,TRBJ1-1
CASFESGSEQYF,TGTGCCAGCTTCGAATCGGGGTCCGAGCAGTACTTC,NA,NA,TRBV28,TRBJ2-7
CASSLQGAKNIQYF,TGTGCCAGCAGCTTACAGGGAGCCAAAAACATTCAGTACTTC,NA,NA,TRBV5-6,TRBJ2-4
CASSRDRDNYGYTF,TGTGCCAGCAGCCGGGACCGAGATAACTATGGCTACACCTTC,NA,NA,TRBV5-6,TRBJ1-2
CASSLRGSGANVLTF,TGCGCCAGCAGCTTGCGCGGTTCTGGGGCCAACGTCCTGACTTTC,NA,NA,TRBV5-1,TRBJ2-6
CASSFLGGTNTGELFF,TGTGCCAGCAGTTTCTTGGGCGGGACGAACACCGGGGAGCTGTTTTTT,NA,NA,TRBV11-3,TRBJ2-2
CASSSGSYEQYF,TGTGCCAGCAGCTCCGGGTCCTACGAGCAGTACTTC,NA,NA,TRBV5-5,TRBJ2-7
CASSLDVSGGNYEQYF,TGTGCCAGCAGCTTGGACGTTTCAGGGGGCAACTACGAGCAGTACTTC,NA,TRBD1,TRBV5-5,TRBJ2-7
CASSIGSTEAPLHF,TGTGCCAGTAGTATAGGGAGTACAGAAGCACCCCTCCACTTT,NA,NA,TRBV19,TRBJ1-6
CASSSGLAGGAGGTQYF,TGTGCCAGCAGCTCCGGACTAGCGGGAGGGGCCGGTGGGACCCAGTACTTC,NA,TRBD2,TRBV5-4,TRBJ2-5
CASSLVGQLVTFGYTF,TGTGCCAGCAGCTTGGTAGGACAGCTAGTAACTTTTGGCTACACCTTC,NA,NA,TRBV5-5,TRBJ1-2
CASLSTMAKNSNQPQHF,TGTGCCAGTCTCTCTACGATGGCGAAAAATAGCAATCAGCCCCAGCATTTT,NA,NA,TRBV19,TRBJ1-5
CAISEDRNSPLHF,TGTGCCATCAGTGAGGACCGTAATTCACCCCTCCACTTT,once,NA,TRBV10-3,TRBJ1-6
CASSSGRGTYNEQFF,TGCGCCAGCAGCTCCGGTCGGGGGACCTACAATGAGCAGTTCTTC,once,NA,TRBV5-1,TRBJ2-1
CASSSGSTYNSPLHF,TGCGCCAGCAGTTCAGGGAGCACGTATAATTCACCCCTCCACTTT,NA,NA,TRBV5-1,TRBJ1-6
CASSFGTVFFSF,TGTGCCAGCAGCTTCGGGACAGTGTTTTTCTCCTTC,NA,TRBD1,TRBV7-9,TRBJ1-2
CASSLTGDKDYGYTF,TGTGCCAGCAGCTTGACAGGGGATAAAGACTATGGCTACACCTTC,NA,TRBD1,TRBV7-3,TRBJ1-2
CASSRVGGELFF,TGTGCCAGCAGTCGGGTGGGCGGGGAGCTGTTTTTT,once,NA,TRBV6-5,TRBJ2-2
CASSLDRGQEKLFF,TGTGCCAGCAGTCTAGACAGGGGACAGGAAAAACTGTTTTTT,NA,TRBD1,TRBV27,TRBJ1-4
CASSQAGLKWTQYF,TGTGCCAGCAGCCAAGCCGGACTCAAATGGACCCAGTACTTC,NA,NA,TRBV14,TRBJ2-5
CASSQTLGGGNGYTF,TGTGCCAGCAGCCAAACTCTGGGGGGCGGTAATGGCTACACCTTC,NA,NA,TRBV4-2,TRBJ1-2
CASSPSQDGLNSPLHF,TGTGCCAGCTCACCTTCCCAGGACGGTTTAAATTCACCCCTCCACTTT,NA,NA,TRBV18,TRBJ1-6
CASSDGGNQPQHF,TGTGCCAGCAGTGACGGGGGAAACCAGCCCCAGCATTTT,few,NA,TRBV11-2,TRBJ1-5